The source of this T cell receptor beta chain is a study of response to subunit inactivated influenza vaccine. Germline values: CDR1 SGHTA, CDR2 FQGTGA. The CDR3 sequence is 14 residues long. The ends were cut back, 6 bases at V and 1 base at J, with 12 bases in the middle. TCRdb reprocessed the RT-PCR reads via MiXCR and lists one record per CDR3 protein. The sample holds approximately 700,000 distinct CDR3 sequences; 15% to 18% are singletons and the top ten take around a tenth. This clonotype was counted a few times. What it binds is unknown. Points from the study as a whole: The authors put forward the suggestion that each seasonal influenza vaccination may bring in only a limited number of new T cells.

This chain links TRBV7-3 with TRBJ2-5; a possible D gene is TRBD1 (6 bases). The specimen was PBMCs from blood, collected roughly 13 days after vaccination. The source is a man aged 50 or older who received an inactivated influenza vaccine. The CDR3 nucleotides read TGTGCCAGCAGTTGGACAGCAGGCCAAGAGACCCAGTACTTC. Encoded protein: CASSWTAGQETQYF.